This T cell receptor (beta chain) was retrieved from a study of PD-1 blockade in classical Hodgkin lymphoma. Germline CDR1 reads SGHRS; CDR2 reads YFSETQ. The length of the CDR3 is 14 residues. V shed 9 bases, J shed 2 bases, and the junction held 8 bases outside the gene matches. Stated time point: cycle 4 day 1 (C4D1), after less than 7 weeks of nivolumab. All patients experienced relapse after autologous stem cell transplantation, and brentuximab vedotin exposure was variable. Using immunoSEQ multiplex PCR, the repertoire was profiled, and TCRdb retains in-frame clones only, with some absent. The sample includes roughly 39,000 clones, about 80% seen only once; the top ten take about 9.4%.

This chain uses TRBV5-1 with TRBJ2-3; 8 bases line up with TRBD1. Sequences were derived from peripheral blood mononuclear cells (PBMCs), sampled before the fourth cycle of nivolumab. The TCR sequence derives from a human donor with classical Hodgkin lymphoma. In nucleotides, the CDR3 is TGCGCCACTAGCAGGACAGGGTTCACAGATACGCAGTATTTT. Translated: CATSRTGFTDTQYF.